A single sample gave rise to the 27 T cell receptor beta chains below, sequenced in a study of blood T cell repertoires in COVID-19. Sequenced by immunoSEQ multiplex PCR; TCRdb stores in-frame clones only, minus some. The sample yields hundreds of thousands of clones, roughly four fifths seen once. The specimen was PBMCs or T cells enriched from blood (not recorded which). The receptors here all came from a woman aged 45-65 years who had been exposed to COVID-19.

The V call is TRBV9, the J call TRBJ1-2, with TRBD1 as a possible D gene (5 bases). Germline assignment: CDR1 SGDLS and CDR2 YYNGEE. Trimming took off 0 bases at V and 5 bases at J, with 11 bases between the two ends. This CDR3 region has 14 residues. The CDR3 DNA is TGTGCCAGCAGCGTAGACGACAGCCTATATGGCTACACCTTC. Translation: CASSVDDSLYGYTF.

V and J are TRBV5-1 and TRBJ2-3; TRBD2 agrees at 7 bases. Per germline, CDR1 SGHRS and CDR2 YFSETQ. V lost 1 base to trimming and J lost 4 bases; unmatched junction nucleotides: 3. This CDR3 region has 14 residues. CDR3 sequence: CASSLRSGSDTQYF. CDR3 bases: TGCGCCAGCAGCTTGCGTAGCGGGTCAGATACGCAGTATTTT.

V and J are TRBV5-1 and TRBJ1-3; weak D call: TRBD1 (5 bases). Germline loops: CDR1 SGHRS, CDR2 YFSETQ. With 4 bases removed from V and 1 base from J, the gap between germline ends came to 12 bases. This CDR3 has 15 residues. This CDR3 reads CASSVEGASGNTIYF. CDR3 bases: TGCGCCAGCAGCGTAGAAGGGGCGTCTGGAAACACCATATATTTT.

V and J are TRBV5-6 and TRBJ1-2; D is undetermined. The germline gives CDR1 SGHDT, CDR2 YYEEEE. This CDR3 spans 15 amino acids. V was clipped by 6 bases and J by 4 bases, with 19 bases between them. The CDR3 DNA is TGTGCCAGCAACTTTGAACCTCCGGGTCCCTATGGCTACACCTTC. This gives the protein CASNFEPPGPYGYTF. The whole variable domain, remainder taken from reference TRBV5-6 and TRBJ1-2, is DAGVTQSPTHLIKTRGQQVTLRCSPKSGHDTVSWYQQALGQGPQFIFQYYEEEERQRGNFPDRFSGHQFPNYSSELNVNALLLGDSALYLCASNFEPPGPYGYTFGSGTRLTVV.

The gene calls are TRBV3-1 (or the pseudogene TRBV3-2) and TRBJ1-1; 7 bases match TRBD1. J lost 0 bases, V lost 8 bases, and 3 bases had no gene match. Germline V gene lookup returns CDR1 LGHDT and CDR2 YNNKEL (reference sequence). The CDR3 spans 13 residues. In DNA form, the CDR3 reads TGTGCCAGCGGGGGACAGTTGAACACTGAAGCTTTCTTT. It translates to CASGGQLNTEAFF.

The CDR3 is CATSDAGTGAYNEQFF. The CDR3 region has the DNA TGTGCCACCAGTGACGCCGGGACAGGAGCCTACAATGAGCAGTTCTTC. The chain links TRBV24-1 to TRBJ2-1, with 8 bases fitting TRBD1. Germline values: CDR1 KGHDR, CDR2 SFDVKD. The CDR3 contains 16 residues. V gave up 4 bases and J gave up 2 bases; unmatched junction bases: 6.

The rearrangement joins TRBV4-3 to TRBJ1-1; D gene uncertain. From germline, CDR1 is LGHNA and CDR2 YSLEER. Trimming stripped 5 bases from V and 0 bases from J, with 13 bases between. The CDR3 is made up of 15 amino acids. The CDR3 is CASSEQQQLNTEAFF. The CDR3 coding sequence is TGCGCCAGCAGCGAACAGCAACAGTTGAACACTGAAGCTTTCTTT.

This chain uses TRBV5-1 with TRBJ1-4; D uncertain. Germline CDR1 is SGHRS and CDR2 is YFSETQ. The CDR3 loop spans 14 amino acids. The V end was cut by 4 bases, the J end by 6 bases, with 13 bases between. In DNA, the CDR3 is TGCGCCAGCAGCCTCGCCGGGGTGGATGAAAAACTGTTTTTT. It yields the protein CASSLAGVDEKLFF.

V and J are TRBV3-1 (or the pseudogene TRBV3-2) and TRBJ1-1; D not certain. The CDR3 runs to 14 residues. Germline assignment: CDR1 LGHDT and CDR2 YNNKEL (reference sequence). V was cut by 5 bases and J by 3 bases, with 13 bases left in between. For the CDR3, the DNA is TGTGCCAGCAGCGTTAGCGGACTACACACTGAAGCTTTCTTT. Translated, it gives CASSVSGLHTEAFF.

The V gene is TRBV19, the J gene TRBJ1-6; TRBD1 aligns across 9 bases. CDR1 is LNHDA, CDR2 SQIVND, per germline (reference sequence). V trimming: 6 bases; J trimming: 6 bases; junction bases outside the gene matches: 3. The CDR3 length is 14 residues. The CDR3 coding sequence is TGTGCCAGTAGCCGACAGGGGGTTAATTCACCCCTCCACTTT. This gives the protein CASSRQGVNSPLHF.

This chain connects TRBV27 to TRBJ2-5; a possible D gene is TRBD1 (5 bases). This CDR3 spans 14 amino acids. CDR1 and CDR2 from the germline V gene are MNHEY and SMNVEV (reference sequence). V lost 4 bases to trimming and J lost 9 bases, with 18 bases between them. In nucleotides, the CDR3 is TGTGCCAGCAGTTCGGGTCCCCCCTCAGGGTCCCAGTACTTC. It translates to CASSSGPPSGSQYF.

The gene calls are TRBV5-6 and TRBJ1-1; the D gene is possibly TRBD1 (6 bases). Germline CDR1 SGHDT, CDR2 YYEEEE. CDR3 size: 16 residues. V was clipped by 4 bases and J by 5 bases, with 21 bases between them. The CDR3 DNA reads TGTGCCAGCAGCCCCCGGGGGGGGGCGGGGAATACTGAAGCTTTCTTT. Translation gives CASSPRGGAGNTEAFF.

The chain uses TRBV29-1 and TRBJ1-1; 7 bases map to TRBD1. The CDR3 extends over 11 amino acids. From germline, CDR1 is SQVTM and CDR2 ANQGSEA. V dropped 5 bases and J dropped 10; count of bases not matched to a gene: 7. The DNA for the CDR3 is TGCAGCGTTTACGGGGGACAGAGAGCTTTCTTT. This sequence encodes CSVYGGQRAFF. The full variable domain, rest sourced from reference TRBV29-1 and TRBJ1-1, is SAVISQKPSRDICQRGTSLTIQCQVDSQVTMMFWYRQQPGQSLTLIATANQGSEATYESGFVIDKFPISRPNLTFSTLTVSNMSPEDSSIYLCSVYGGQRAFFGQGTRLTVV.

The rearrangement joins TRBV19 to TRBJ2-1; the D gene is possibly TRBD2 (5 bases). The germline gives CDR1 LNHDA, CDR2 SQIVND (reference sequence). Trimming took off 2 bases at V and 0 bases at J, with 8 bases between the two ends. This CDR3 has 15 amino acids. The CDR3 DNA reads TGTGCCAGTAGTATAAATGCGGGCTCCTACAATGAGCAGTTCTTC. This encodes CASSINAGSYNEQFF. Looking up the rest from reference TRBV19 and TRBJ2-1 gives the full variable domain: DGGITQSPKYLFRKEGQNVTLSCEQNLNHDAMYWYRQDPGQGLRLIYYSQIVNDFQKGDIAEGYSVSREKKESFPLTVTSAQKNPTAFYLCASSINAGSYNEQFFGPGTRLTVL.

This chain uses TRBV5-1 with TRBJ2-3; D possibly corresponds to TRBD2 (5 bases). Trimming pared 4 bases from V and 4 bases from J, leaving 10 bases between. The CDR3 is 13 residues long. Germline CDR1 reads SGHRS; CDR2 reads YFSETQ. As DNA, the CDR3 is TGCGCCAGCAGCCCTGGGAGAGCAGATACGCAGTATTTT. Translation: CASSPGRADTQYF.

The gene calls are TRBV19 and TRBJ2-5; 9 bases are a match to TRBD1. Germline V CDR1 and CDR2: LNHDA, SQIVND (reference sequence). CDR3 length: 14 amino acids. With 5 bases clipped from V and 5 bases from J, the junction kept 6 bases outside the gene matches. The CDR3: CASSSTGGAETQYF. The DNA of the CDR3 is TGTGCCAGTAGTTCAACAGGGGGCGCGGAGACCCAGTACTTC.

The chain joins TRBV10-2 to TRBJ1-1, with 7 nucleotides matching TRBD1. Germline V gene data show CDR1 as WSHSY and CDR2 as SAAADI. The CDR3 has 14 residues. Trimming removed 7 bases from V and 0 bases from J; junction bases left unmatched: 5. The CDR3 sequence: CASNLQGLNTEAFF. CDR3 in DNA: TGCGCCAGCAACCTACAGGGGTTGAACACTGAAGCTTTCTTT.

The V call is TRBV3-1 (or the pseudogene TRBV3-2), the J call TRBJ1-2; 9 positions match TRBD1. V lost 4 bases to trimming and J lost 4 bases; unmatched junction nucleotides: 10. This CDR3 has 16 amino acids. Germline loops: CDR1 LGHDT, CDR2 YNNKEL (reference sequence). Written as DNA, the CDR3 is TGTGCCAGCAGCCCCAGCCAGGGACAGGGCGGCTATGGCTACACCTTC. It is translated as CASSPSQGQGGYGYTF.

The chain couples TRBV14 to TRBJ1-1, with TRBD1 as a possible D gene (5 bases). V shed 4 bases and J shed 2 bases, with 17 bases lying between them. The CDR3 has 16 amino acids. Germline V lookup: CDR1 SGHDN, CDR2 FVKESK. The DNA of the CDR3 is TGTGCCAGCAGCCTCGACAGAGCCACCCCAAACACTGAAGCTTTCTTT. Protein sequence: CASSLDRATPNTEAFF.

This clone was counted a single time. The chain links TRBV28 to TRBJ1-3; D unresolved. The germline V gene encodes CDR1 MDHEN and CDR2 SYDVKM. The V gene lost 2 bases and the J gene lost 4 bases, with 6 bases spanning the gap. This CDR3 comprises 13 residues. The CDR3 here is CASSLDSGNTIYF. DNA for the CDR3: TGTGCCAGCAGTTTAGACTCCGGAAACACCATATATTTT.

The chain carries TRBV7-8 and TRBJ2-7, with D possibly being TRBD1 (6 bases). Germline CDR1 and CDR2: SGHVS and FQNEAQ. The CDR3 is 15 residues long. The germline V and J ends were trimmed by 5 bases and 5 bases, with 19 bases remaining between them. CDR3 amino acids: CASSPSTGTLNEQYF. The CDR3, as DNA: TGTGCCAGCAGCCCGTCTACAGGGACCCTAAACGAGCAGTACTTC. The variable domain in full, completed from reference TRBV7-8 and TRBJ2-7, reads GAGVSQSPRYKVAKRGQDVALRCDPISGHVSLFWYQQALGQGPEFLTYFQNEAQLDKSGLPSDRFFAERPEGSVSTLKIQRTQQEDSAVYLCASSPSTGTLNEQYFGPGTRLTVT.

This clone was seen just once. The V call is TRBV30, the J call TRBJ1-5; TRBD1 matches at 8 bases. The CDR3 sequence is 14 residues long. V lost 1 base to trimming and J lost 4 bases; unmatched junction nucleotides: 3. Germline assignment: CDR1 GTSNPN and CDR2 SVGIG (reference sequence). The CDR3 region is CAWSGGQANQPQHF. The DNA of the CDR3 is TGTGCCTGGAGTGGGGGACAGGCTAATCAGCCCCAGCATTTT.

The chain employs TRBV14 and TRBJ2-6, with D maybe TRBD1 (7 bases). The CDR3 has 17 amino acids. The V end was cut by 2 bases, the J end by 2 bases, with 13 bases between. The germline V gene has CDR1 SGHDN and CDR2 FVKESK. The CDR3 protein is CASSQHRGLTGANVLTF. CDR3 nucleotides: TGTGCCAGCAGCCAACACAGGGGACTTACTGGGGCCAACGTCCTGACTTTC.

Comment on this clone: Other DNA sequences in the same sample also yield this CDR3. The chain combines TRBV18 with TRBJ1-6, with 9 bases that match TRBD1. With V trimmed by 3 bases and J by 0 bases, 3 bases remained unmatched. CDR1 is KGHSH, CDR2 LQKENI, per germline. The CDR3 has 17 residues. DNA for the CDR3: TGTGCCAGCTCACCGGGACAGGGTAGCTCCTATAATTCACCCCTCCACTTT. Residues: CASSPGQGSSYNSPLHF.

This chain uses TRBV12-3 or TRBV12-4 with TRBJ1-5, with D maybe TRBD1 (5 bases). The CDR3 contains 13 residues. The V and J ends lost 3 bases and 7 bases respectively, with 10 bases between them. DNA for the CDR3: TGTGCCAGCAGTTTGGGGGGAGGGCAGCCCCAGCATTTT. It is translated as CASSLGGGQPQHF.

The chain recombines TRBV30 with TRBJ1-2, with 11 bases identical to TRBD1. The CDR3 is made up of 14 amino acids. Germline-derived CDR1 and CDR2 are GTSNPN and SVGIG (reference sequence). After removal of 3 bases from V and 3 bases from J, the junction contained 3 bases not matched to a gene. CDR3 sequence: CAWSGTGGDYGYTF. The CDR3 coding sequence is TGTGCCTGGAGCGGGACAGGGGGGGACTATGGCTACACCTTC.

The count of this clone is one. The chain uses TRBV27 and TRBJ2-1, with D possibly being TRBD1 (7 bases). V lost 2 bases and J lost 4, with 15 bases in between. The CDR3 is 16 amino acids. The germline V gene encodes CDR1 MNHEY and CDR2 SMNVEV (reference sequence). CDR3 amino acids: CASSLKAGQLYNEQFF. The CDR3 DNA follows: TGTGCCAGCAGTTTAAAGGCGGGACAGCTATACAATGAGCAGTTCTTC.